These 22 T cell receptor beta chains share one sample of origin, sequenced in a study of PD-L1 blockade in urothelial cancer. Only in-frame clones appear in the TCRdb table, and some are missing; sequencing was by immunoSEQ multiplex PCR. The table lists more than 80,000 clones, about 81% of them singletons. The material sequenced was PBMCs, taken around atezolizumab (anti-PD-L1) treatment. These receptors were collected from an older man with urothelial cancer.

The chain recombines TRBV7-2 with TRBJ2-1; TRBD2 is a possible D gene (6 bases). The germline gives CDR1 SGHTA, CDR2 FQGNSA. V dropped 1 base and J dropped 5 bases, with 12 bases sitting between them. There are 15 residues in the CDR3. In DNA form, the CDR3 reads TGTGCCAGCAGCTTAGGTCGACTAGAGAACAATGAGCAGTTCTTC. Translated: CASSLGRLENNEQFF.

In this sample, this clone turned up once. V usage is TRBV19 and J usage is TRBJ1-2; D is uncertain. The germline gives CDR1 LNHDA, CDR2 SQIVND (reference sequence). Trimming removed 3 bases from V and 0 bases from J, with 8 bases in between. This CDR3 is 14 amino acids long. Here the CDR3 reads CASSIADSNYGYTF. Here the CDR3 DNA reads TGTGCCAGTAGTATCGCAGACTCTAACTATGGCTACACCTTC. Full variable domain (remainder filled in from reference TRBV19 and TRBJ1-2): DGGITQSPKYLFRKEGQNVTLSCEQNLNHDAMYWYRQDPGQGLRLIYYSQIVNDFQKGDIAEGYSVSREKKESFPLTVTSAQKNPTAFYLCASSIADSNYGYTFGSGTRLTVV.

A single count supports this clone. The chain couples TRBV4-2 to TRBJ2-1; D might be TRBD2 (6 bases). The CDR3 is 19 amino acids. Between the trimmed V and J ends, which lost 0 bases and 6 bases, there was a span of 24 bases. Germline V gene data show CDR1 as LGHNA and CDR2 as YNFKEQ. The CDR3 region has the DNA TGTGCCAGCAGCCAAGATCTAGGCGGGGCAGGGACCATCCTCAATGAGCAGTTCTTC. Translation: CASSQDLGGAGTILNEQFF.

V usage is TRBV28 and J usage is TRBJ1-3; TRBD1 might be the D (6 bases). Per germline, CDR1 MDHEN and CDR2 SYDVKM. CDR3 size: 14 residues. V was clipped by 2 bases and J by 5 bases, with 10 bases between them. The CDR3 region is CASSLGGGRNTIYF. The CDR3 DNA follows: TGTGCCAGCAGTTTAGGGGGCGGAAGAAACACCATATATTTT.

As DNA, the CDR3 is TGTGCCAGCAGCTTTGGGTGGTGGGTGACAGGGACGAACACTGAAGCTTTCTTT. This codes for CASSFGWWVTGTNTEAFF. The J gene is TRBJ1-1, the V gene TRBV5-8, with 7 bases aligning to TRBD1. The CDR3 runs 18 residues. The trim removed 2 bases at V and 1 base at J, leaving 14 bases unmatched. Looked up from germline, CDR1 is SGHTS and CDR2 is YDEGEE.

The genes are TRBV4-2 and TRBJ2-7; 11 bases line up with TRBD2. Looked up from germline, CDR1 is LGHNA and CDR2 is YNFKEQ. This CDR3 spans 18 amino acids. The ends lost 4 bases at V and 0 bases at J; junction bases unmatched: 11. CDR3 DNA sequence: TGTGCCAGCAGCCGCGGGGTAGCGGGGGGGCAGAGCTCCTACGAGCAGTACTTC. It yields the protein CASSRGVAGGQSSYEQYF.

The V call is TRBV9, the J call TRBJ1-5; 7 positions match TRBD1. CDR3 size: 14 residues. The V gene's germline CDR1 is SGDLS and CDR2 YYNGEE. J gave up 4 bases and V 3 bases, and 4 bases lay outside the gene matches. The CDR3 sequence: CASSATGSNQPQHF. CDR3 bases: TGTGCCAGCAGCGCGACAGGGTCAAATCAGCCCCAGCATTTT.

This rearrangement joins TRBV9 to TRBJ2-3, with D tentatively TRBD1 (5 bases). Germline CDR1 SGDLS, CDR2 YYNGEE. The CDR3 consists of 13 residues. V was cut by 2 bases and J by 3 bases, with 7 bases left in between. CDR3 in amino acids: CASSVTATDTQYF. CDR3 in DNA: TGTGCCAGCAGCGTGACAGCAACAGATACGCAGTATTTT.

A few counts support this clone. This chain uses TRBV9 with TRBJ1-4; TRBD1 might be the D (5 bases). The CDR3 length is 18 residues. Trimming took off 4 bases at V and 0 bases at J, with 19 bases between the two ends. The germline V gene has CDR1 SGDLS and CDR2 YYNGEE. This CDR3 reads CASSLGGGRSSTNEKLFF. The CDR3 DNA reads as TGTGCCAGCAGCTTGGGGGGGGGACGGAGCTCAACTAATGAAAAACTGTTTTTT. Full variable domain (remainder filled in from reference TRBV9 and TRBJ1-4): DSGVTQTPKHLITATGQRVTLRCSPRSGDLSVYWYQQSLDQGLQFLIQYYNGEERAKGNILERFSAQQFPDLHSELNLSSLELGDSALYFCASSLGGGRSSTNEKLFFGSGTQLSVL.

This chain uses TRBV2 with TRBJ2-3; TRBD1 agrees at 7 bases. This CDR3 has 12 residues. With V trimmed by 8 bases and J by 7 bases, 6 bases remained unmatched. Germline CDR1 SNHLY, CDR2 FYNNEI. CDR3 protein: CASGQVAHTQYF. DNA for the CDR3: TGTGCCAGCGGACAGGTGGCTCATACGCAGTATTTT.

V usage is TRBV6-6 and J usage is TRBJ1-1, with D possibly TRBD1 on 6 matching bases. The ends were cut back, 8 bases at V and 7 bases at J, with 11 bases in the middle. Germline V gene lookup returns CDR1 MNHNY and CDR2 SVGAGI (reference sequence). The CDR3 runs 11 residues. The CDR3 nucleotides read TGTGCCAGCCTTTACAGGGATGAAGCTTTCTTT. Protein: CASLYRDEAFF.

The chain is built from TRBV5-1 and TRBJ1-6; 7 bases fit TRBD1. Looked up from germline, CDR1 is SGHRS and CDR2 is YFSETQ. The CDR3 has 15 amino acids. V shed 0 bases, J shed 10 bases, and the junction held 7 bases outside the gene matches. CDR3 region: CASSLDRGAGSPLHF. The CDR3 coding sequence is TGCGCCAGCAGCTTGGACAGGGGAGCCGGGTCACCCCTCCACTTT.

This sequence joins TRBV5-8 and TRBJ2-1; D is uncertain. Germline-derived CDR1 and CDR2 are SGHTS and YDEGEE. This CDR3 comprises 14 residues. V dropped 0 bases and J dropped 4 bases, with 8 bases sitting between them. CDR3 DNA: TGTGCCAGCAGCTTGGAATGGCGGTACAATGAGCAGTTCTTC. Protein sequence: CASSLEWRYNEQFF.

V and J are TRBV27 and TRBJ2-1; a possible D gene is TRBD1 (6 bases). The V gene's germline CDR1 is MNHEY and CDR2 SMNVEV (reference sequence). Trimming shortened V by 8 bases and J by 3 bases, and 11 bases separated the two germline ends. This CDR3 spans 13 amino acids. The CDR3 sequence is CASWGPHYNEQFF. The CDR3 DNA is TGTGCCAGCTGGGGGCCACACTACAATGAGCAGTTCTTC.

J is TRBJ2-7 and V is TRBV2, with 8 positions matching TRBD2. After removal of 4 bases from V and 7 bases from J, the junction contained 9 bases not matched to a gene. The CDR3 is 14 amino acids. Germline V CDR1 and CDR2: SNHLY, FYNNEI. CDR3 amino acids: CASSVLAASREQYF. The CDR3 DNA reads as TGTGCCAGCAGTGTACTAGCGGCATCTCGGGAGCAGTACTTC.

This chain connects TRBV7-2 to TRBJ1-1; D is ambiguous. Trimming removed 0 bases at V and 2 bases at J, with 10 bases between. The CDR3 is 15 residues long. Germline V lookup: CDR1 SGHTA, CDR2 FQGNSA. The CDR3 here is CASSLASERNTEAFF. The DNA for the CDR3 is TGTGCCAGCAGCTTAGCATCAGAGCGCAACACTGAAGCTTTCTTT.

V gene TRBV5-8 combines with J gene TRBJ2-1; D may be TRBD1 (6 bases). V was pared by 7 bases and J by 7 bases, with 21 bases between. The length of the CDR3 is 15 residues. Germline assignment: CDR1 SGHTS and CDR2 YDEGEE. Here the CDR3 reads CASRPTGAPGNEQFF. DNA of the CDR3: TGTGCCAGCCGCCCGACAGGAGCCCCTGGGAATGAGCAGTTCTTC.

This rearrangement joins TRBV11-3 to TRBJ2-7, with a tentative D call TRBD2 (7 bases). V lost 5 bases to trimming and J lost 3 bases, with 17 bases between them. The CDR3 totals 15 residues. Germline V gene sequence: CDR1 SGHNT, CDR2 YENEEA. Here the CDR3 DNA reads TGTGCCAGCAGCCACTACAAGGGGGGGGGCTACGAGCAGTACTTC. Translation gives CASSHYKGGGYEQYF.

This clone was recorded a few times. The rearrangement joins TRBV12-5 to TRBJ1-2, with no clear D. The germline gives CDR1 LGHNT, CDR2 FRNRAP. CDR3 length: 12 residues. Trimming pared 1 base from V and 5 bases from J, leaving 5 bases between. CDR3 sequence: CASGLDQYGYTF. CDR3 in DNA: TGTGCTAGTGGTTTGGACCAGTATGGCTACACCTTC.

The chain recombines TRBV2 with TRBJ2-3, with 12 bases lining up with TRBD2. CDR1 and CDR2 from the germline V gene are SNHLY and FYNNEI. The ends lost 8 bases at V and 6 bases at J; junction bases unmatched: 6. The CDR3 runs 14 residues. CDR3 bases: TGTGCCAGCCATAGACTAGCGGGAGCGGATACGCAGTATTTT. It codes for CASHRLAGADTQYF. Supplemented by reference TRBV2 and TRBJ2-3, the full variable domain reads EPEVTQTPSHQVTQMGQEVILRCVPISNHLYFYWYRQILGQKVEFLVSFYNNEISEKSEIFDDQFSVERPDGSNFTLKIRSTKLEDSAMYFCASHRLAGADTQYFGPGTRLTVL.

The sample holds a few counts of this clone. The chain joins TRBV7-2 to TRBJ1-3; tentatively, D is TRBD1 (6 bases). The germline gives CDR1 SGHTA, CDR2 FQGNSA. V dropped 0 bases and J dropped 0 bases, with 9 bases sitting between them. CDR3 length equals 16 residues. The CDR3 region is CASSLAGQISGNTIYF. The CDR3 DNA reads TGTGCCAGCAGCTTAGCGGGACAAATCTCTGGAAACACCATATATTTT.

This chain links TRBV5-1 with TRBJ1-1, with D uncertain. From germline, CDR1 is SGHRS and CDR2 YFSETQ. V lost 0 bases and J 2 bases, leaving 5 bases between the germline ends. The CDR3 totals 13 residues. The CDR3 here is CASSLAVNTEAFF. The CDR3 nucleotides read TGCGCCAGCAGCTTGGCTGTCAACACTGAAGCTTTCTTT.